The 3 T cell receptor beta chains below come from one sample, sequenced in a study of T cells in Graves' hyperthyroidism and ophthalmopathy. RNA transcripts were the template for amplifying TCR beta CDR3 regions. A set of HTBI primers served as the primers for a first-round RT-PCR of the TCR CDR3. Via MiXCR, TCRdb re-called the multiplex PCR reads, giving one row per CDR3 protein. The sample has about 660,000 distinct CDR3 sequences, nearly 45% seen once. Material: peripheral blood or thyroid tissue (not recorded which). These receptors originate from an adult man with Graves' disease, either hyperthyroidism or ophthalmopathy (not recorded which).

This chain joins TRBV10-3 and TRBJ2-7; no clear D. V was clipped by 10 bases and J by 0 bases, with 16 bases between them. The CDR3 totals 14 residues. Germline loops: CDR1 ENHRY, CDR2 SYGVKD. CDR3 residues: CASRPSPHSYEQYF. The CDR3 nucleotides read TGTGCCAGCAGACCCTCCCCCCACTCCTACGAGCAGTACTTC.

There are a few counts of this clonotype. The chain links TRBV20-1 to TRBJ1-5, with D maybe TRBD1 (5 bases). Germline V gene sequence: CDR1 DFQATT, CDR2 SNEGSKA (reference sequence). V lost 2 bases to trimming and J lost 3 bases, with 11 bases between them. The CDR3 has 14 residues. The CDR3 region has the DNA TGCAGTGCTAGACAGGGAACCGCCAATCAGCCCCAGCATTTT. Translated, it gives CSARQGTANQPQHF.

This clonotype was observed many times. The chain is built from TRBV2 and TRBJ1-6; the D is unclear. Trimming removed 7 bases at V and 7 bases at J, with 5 bases between. This CDR3 has 11 amino acids. Looked up from germline, CDR1 is SNHLY and CDR2 is FYNNEI. The CDR3 region is CASTNNSPLHF. For the CDR3, the DNA is TGTGCCAGCACGAACAATTCACCCCTCCACTTT.